Shown below are 17 T cell receptor beta chains from a single sample sequenced in a study of blood T cell repertoires in COVID-19. Libraries were prepared by immunoSEQ multiplex PCR; TCRdb keeps only in-frame clonotypes and omits some of them. The sample lists approximately 310,000 clones; approximately 83% were seen once. The sample comprised PBMCs or T cells enriched from blood (not recorded which). The source is a young man who had recovered from COVID-19.

The rearrangement uses TRBV7-2 and TRBJ1-4; no definite D call. Germline assignment: CDR1 SGHTA and CDR2 FQGNSA. This CDR3 is 16 amino acids long. The germline V and J ends were trimmed by 0 bases and 5 bases, with 13 bases remaining between them. The CDR3 here is CASSLARGSANEKLFF. The CDR3 DNA sequence: TGTGCCAGCAGCTTAGCGCGAGGCAGTGCCAATGAAAAACTGTTTTTT.

The chain is built from TRBV5-1 and TRBJ2-2, with D possibly matching TRBD2 (5 bases). This CDR3 is 16 amino acids long. The germline V and J ends were trimmed by 0 bases and 0 bases, with 9 bases remaining between them. Per germline, CDR1 SGHRS and CDR2 YFSETQ. CDR3 sequence reads: CASSLAWESNTGELFF. The CDR3 DNA is TGCGCCAGCAGCTTGGCTTGGGAGTCGAACACCGGGGAGCTGTTTTTT.

Only a few counts were recorded for this clone. The V and J genes are TRBV6-5 and TRBJ1-3; tentatively, D is TRBD1 (5 bases). Germline loops: CDR1 MNHEY, CDR2 SVGAGI. The CDR3 extends over 15 amino acids. With 4 bases removed from V and 0 bases from J, the gap between germline ends came to 10 bases. CDR3 bases: TGTGCCAGCAGTTTGACCGGGGGCTCTGGAAACACCATATATTTT. Protein product: CASSLTGGSGNTIYF.

The gene calls are TRBV5-1 and TRBJ1-2; D perhaps matches TRBD1 (5 bases). The CDR3 is 14 residues long. Germline CDR1 SGHRS, CDR2 YFSETQ. Trimming pared 0 bases from V and 4 bases from J, leaving 10 bases between. The DNA of the CDR3 is TGCGCCAGCAGCTTGGAGTTAAGGGGCTATGGCTACACCTTC. It yields the protein CASSLELRGYGYTF. Combining the CDR3 with reference TRBV5-1 and TRBJ1-2 gives the whole variable domain KAGVTQTPRYLIKTRGQQVTLSCSPISGHRSVSWYQQTPGQGLQFLFEYFSETQRNKGNFPGRFSGRQFSNSRSEMNVSTLELGDSALYLCASSLELRGYGYTFGSGTRLTVV.

The CDR3 DNA follows: TGTGCCAGCAGCAAAGCGGGTCTGGAGGGCAGGGGGCAAGACGGTTCACCCCTCCACTTT. Its translation is CASSKAGLEGRGQDGSPLHF. The chain combines TRBV21-1 with TRBJ1-6; no check of the table's D call, TRBD1, against the DNA was made. TRBV21-1 counts as a pseudogene. CDR3 size: 20 residues.

This clone was recorded once. One end of the junction does not line up with germline, which may come from a read error. The chain employs TRBV12-5 and TRBJ1-1; 8 nucleotides line up with TRBD1. Germline V gene lookup returns CDR1 LGHNT and CDR2 FRNRAP. The CDR3 is 14 residues long. The CDR3 DNA reads as TGTGCTAGTGCTTTGGGACAGGTGAACACTGAAGCTTTCTTT. This gives the protein CASALGQVNTEAFF.

The V call is TRBV9, the J call TRBJ2-7, with D tentatively TRBD2 (6 bases). Looked up from germline, CDR1 is SGDLS and CDR2 is YYNGEE. CDR3 length: 17 amino acids. The V end lost 4 bases, the J end lost 0 bases, and 20 bases lay between the germline ends. The CDR3 coding sequence is TGTGCCAGCAGCCCATCCGGGACTCCGGCTATCTCCTACGAGCAGTACTTC. It is translated as CASSPSGTPAISYEQYF.

The chain is built from TRBV7-9 and TRBJ2-5, with a tentative D call TRBD2 (5 bases). There are 17 residues in the CDR3. Germline loops: CDR1 SEHNR, CDR2 FQNEAQ (reference sequence). Trimming removed 0 bases at V and 0 bases at J, with 14 bases between. CDR3 region: CASSLARSGYHQETQYF. CDR3 sequence (DNA): TGTGCCAGCAGCTTAGCGCGAAGCGGATACCACCAAGAGACCCAGTACTTC.

V usage is TRBV7-9 and J usage is TRBJ1-3; no definite D call. The germline CDR1 and CDR2 sequences are SEHNR and FQNEAQ (reference sequence). Trimming removed 0 bases at V and 7 bases at J, with 4 bases between. The CDR3 extends over 12 amino acids. CDR3 DNA: TGTGCCAGCAGCTTAGCGCGGAACACCATATATTTT. It translates to CASSLARNTIYF.

This chain's CDR3 is CASSRGWTFETTTGELFF. CDR3 sequence (DNA): TGTGCCAGCAGCCGAGGCTGGACTTTCGAGACAACCACCGGGGAGCTGTTTTTT. The chain employs TRBV7-8 and TRBJ2-2, with D perhaps matching TRBD2 (5 bases). V was shortened by 5 bases and J by 4 bases, with 23 bases between the two germline ends. CDR1 and CDR2 (germline): SGHVS, FQNEAQ. This CDR3 contains 18 residues. Based on the CDR3 plus reference TRBV7-8 and TRBJ2-2, the full variable domain is GAGVSQSPRYKVAKRGQDVALRCDPISGHVSLFWYQQALGQGPEFLTYFQNEAQLDKSGLPSDRFFAERPEGSVSTLKIQRTQQEDSAVYLCASSRGWTFETTTGELFFGEGSRLTVL.

This chain uses TRBV3-1 (or the pseudogene TRBV3-2) with TRBJ2-1, with a tentative D call TRBD2 (7 bases). The germline V and J ends were trimmed by 0 bases and 6 bases, with 15 bases remaining between them. The CDR3 covers 16 residues. The germline V gene encodes CDR1 LGHDT and CDR2 YNNKEL (reference sequence). For the CDR3, the DNA is TGTGCCAGCAGCCAAGAAGTACGCGGGGGCCTCAATGAGCAGTTCTTC. Encoded protein: CASSQEVRGGLNEQFF.

The chain couples TRBV24-1 to TRBJ2-2, with D hard to call. CDR1 and CDR2 (germline): KGHDR, SFDVKD. The CDR3 length is 13 residues. The V end lost 3 bases, the J end lost 7 bases, and 8 bases lay between the germline ends. Here the CDR3 DNA reads TGTGCCACCAGTGATCACTCAAGCGGGGAGCTGTTTTTT. Translating it yields CATSDHSSGELFF.

The chain combines TRBV7-2 with TRBJ1-3; 8 bases line up with TRBD1. Germline V gene data show CDR1 as SGHTA and CDR2 as FQGNSA. V shed 2 bases and J 0 bases; nucleotides not matched to a gene: 12. The CDR3 contains 19 residues. The CDR3 DNA follows: TGTGCCAGCAGCTTATTTACTCTACAGGGGGGATACTCTGGAAACACCATATATTTT. As protein: CASSLFTLQGGYSGNTIYF.

The rearrangement uses TRBV20-1 and TRBJ1-2, with D tentatively TRBD1 (5 bases). The germline gives CDR1 DFQATT, CDR2 SNEGSKA (reference sequence). This CDR3 comprises 14 residues. V lost 3 bases and J 1 base, leaving 12 bases between the germline ends. CDR3 DNA: TGCAGTGCTAGTGGACATATCCTTAACTATGGCTACACCTTC. Translating gives CSASGHILNYGYTF.

This clone was detected only a few times. V and J are TRBV4-1 and TRBJ2-7, with D perhaps matching TRBD2 (5 bases). Germline V lookup: CDR1 MGHRA, CDR2 YSYEKL. V was trimmed by 1 base and J by 7 bases, leaving 14 bases between them. The CDR3 sequence is 14 residues long. CDR3 coding DNA: TGCGCCAGCAGCCAAGTTACCGGAGGTATGGAGCAGTACTTC. Translated, it gives CASSQVTGGMEQYF.

Here the CDR3 reads CASSVGGVTDTQYF. In DNA form, the CDR3 reads TGTGCCAGCAGCGTAGGCGGAGTCACAGATACGCAGTATTTT. The chain employs TRBV9 and TRBJ2-3; no definite D call. Trimming took off 0 bases at V and 2 bases at J, with 7 bases between the two ends. The CDR3 contains 14 residues. Germline V gene data show CDR1 as SGDLS and CDR2 as YYNGEE.

Only one count was recorded for this clone. This chain uses TRBV7-9 with TRBJ2-7; no reliable D call. With 6 bases removed from V and 6 bases from J, the gap between germline ends came to 15 bases. CDR3 size: 13 residues. Germline V gene sequence: CDR1 SEHNR, CDR2 FQNEAQ (reference sequence). In DNA form, the CDR3 reads TGTGCCAGCAGTCGGAGCCCCATCGTCGAGCAGTACTTC. Amino acids: CASSRSPIVEQYF.